These 21 T cell receptor beta chains were sequenced from one sample in a study of T-cell memory formation after mild COVID-19 (dated by TCRdb to the early 2020s). Library method: 5' RACE. The sample was run on an Illumina NovaSeq 6000. Using fastp at Q25 and MiXCR, TCRdb reprocessed the public reads and kept productive beta chains. Records with the same CDR3 protein are collapsed into one entry carrying the most frequent genes and DNA. In all, the sample holds hundreds of thousands of distinct CDR3 sequences, and about 20% of those were seen once. The ten largest clones capture 10% to 15% of the sample. Sequencing used PBMCs or a T cell subset sorted from them (not recorded which). These receptors all stem from an adult woman who had mild COVID-19 (a few samples of this study predate the infection). The sample titles of this study are shuffled in the database, so cell type and time point are left out; the donor was told from shared clones.

The rearrangement joins TRBV24-1 to TRBJ2-5; TRBD2 agrees at 15 bases. The CDR3 covers 19 residues. V was clipped by 2 bases and J by 4 bases; unmatched bases: 10. Per the germline V gene, CDR1 is KGHDR and CDR2 is SFDVKD. CDR3: CATSDSRTSGRAGRETQYF. The CDR3 DNA is TGTGCCACCAGTGATTCGAGGACTAGCGGGAGGGCCGGTAGAGAGACCCAGTACTTC.

The CDR3 DNA reads as TGTGCCAGCTCAAGAGCGGATAGCTCCTACGAGCAGTACTTC. Translating gives CASSRADSSYEQYF. The chain couples TRBV18 to TRBJ2-7; perhaps TRBD2 as D (5 bases). With 5 bases removed from V and 0 bases from J, the gap between germline ends came to 11 bases. The CDR3 spans 14 residues. CDR1 is KGHSH and CDR2 is LQKENI in the germline V gene.

CDR3 sequence reads: CASTQASLGEQYF. CDR3 in DNA: TGTGCCAGCACTCAGGCCTCCCTCGGCGAGCAGTACTTC. This chain connects TRBV2 to TRBJ2-7; no clear D gene. Germline V CDR1 and CDR2: SNHLY, FYNNEI. CDR3 length: 13 residues. With 7 bases removed from V and 6 bases from J, the gap between germline ends came to 16 bases.

V is TRBV5-1 and J is TRBJ1-1; no clear D. Germline V lookup: CDR1 SGHRS, CDR2 YFSETQ. V lost 4 bases to trimming and J lost 1 base, with 14 bases between them. The length of the CDR3 is 15 residues. CDR3 coding DNA: TGCGCCAGCAGCCCGGGTTACTCTGGGAACACTGAAGCTTTCTTT. Translating it yields CASSPGYSGNTEAFF.

A few counts support this clonotype. The rearrangement joins TRBV5-1 to TRBJ1-1, with no clear D. From germline, CDR1 is SGHRS and CDR2 YFSETQ. The CDR3 spans 16 residues. V was pared by 0 bases and J by 0 bases, with 12 bases between. As DNA, the CDR3 is TGCGCCAGCAGCTTGGGGCTCAGGACCGTGAACACTGAAGCTTTCTTT. It translates to CASSLGLRTVNTEAFF.

V gene TRBV20-1 combines with J gene TRBJ1-1; no clear D gene. V was clipped by 3 bases and J by 0 bases, with 11 bases between them. The CDR3 is 14 residues long. From germline, CDR1 is DFQATT and CDR2 SNEGSKA (reference sequence). CDR3 sequence (DNA): TGCAGTGCTAGGGGCATATTTATGAACACTGAAGCTTTCTTT. It is translated as CSARGIFMNTEAFF.

CDR3 residues: CASSVGQGVPYEQYF. The CDR3 bases are TGTGCCAGCAGCGTGGGGCAGGGAGTACCCTACGAGCAGTACTTC. V usage is TRBV9 and J usage is TRBJ2-7; D is possibly TRBD1 or TRBD2 (5 bases each). Trimming left V 2 bases short and J 2 bases short, with 14 bases between. Germline V gene lookup returns CDR1 SGDLS and CDR2 YYNGEE. The CDR3 sequence is 15 residues long.

This chain uses TRBV7-3 with TRBJ2-2, with D possibly being TRBD1 or TRBD2 (6 bases each). Between the trimmed V and J ends, which lost 5 bases and 8 bases, there was a span of 18 bases. Germline loops: CDR1 SGHTA, CDR2 FQGTGA. The CDR3 has 15 residues. The CDR3 bases are TGTGCCAGCAGCCTCACCGGGGGCCCCCTGGGGGAGCTGTTTTTT. This translates into CASSLTGGPLGELFF.

This clonotype was counted only a few times. The V call is TRBV27, the J call TRBJ2-3; the D is unclear. This CDR3 region has 17 residues. V dropped 3 bases and J dropped 4 bases, with 20 bases sitting between them. The germline gives CDR1 MNHEY, CDR2 SMNVEV (reference sequence). The chain's CDR3 is CASSFRIGVRLPDTQYF. CDR3 bases: TGTGCCAGCAGTTTCCGCATAGGTGTGCGTCTCCCAGATACGCAGTATTTT.

V is TRBV6-5 and J is TRBJ2-7, with a possible D match to TRBD1 (6 bases). The V gene lost 8 bases and the J gene lost 1 base, with 12 bases spanning the gap. This CDR3 has 13 residues. The V gene's germline CDR1 is MNHEY and CDR2 SVGAGI. The CDR3 sequence: CASSDSPSYEQYF. The CDR3 nucleotides read TGTGCCAGCTCGGACAGTCCTTCCTACGAGCAGTACTTC.

This clonotype occurred a few times. The chain combines TRBV4-2 with TRBJ2-3; 10 positions agree with TRBD2. V dropped 1 base and J dropped 6; count of bases not matched to a gene: 4. The CDR3 totals 15 residues. Germline CDR1 reads LGHNA; CDR2 reads YNFKEQ. CDR3 bases: TGTGCCAGCAGCCAAGGGACTAGCGGAGCTGATACGCAGTATTTT. Its protein is CASSQGTSGADTQYF.

This clonotype was seen ten or more times. The gene calls are TRBV6-5 and TRBJ1-2; D is possibly TRBD1 (5 bases). Germline CDR1 reads MNHEY; CDR2 reads SVGAGI. CDR3 length equals 12 residues. Trimming cost V 6 bases and J 4 bases, with 9 bases left between them. Here the CDR3 DNA reads TGTGCCAGCAGACAAACAGGCTATGGCTACACCTTC. It is translated as CASRQTGYGYTF.

This clonotype has only a few counts. The gene calls are TRBV2 and TRBJ1-4; 7 bases map to TRBD1. The germline gives CDR1 SNHLY, CDR2 FYNNEI. CDR3 length: 12 amino acids. With 6 bases clipped from V and 8 bases from J, the junction kept 3 bases outside the gene matches. The DNA of the CDR3 is TGTGCCAGCAGCGGGACAGAAGAAAAACTGTTTTTT. Translating it yields CASSGTEEKLFF.

This clonotype was observed a few times. The chain is built from TRBV6-5 and TRBJ1-4; possible D gene TRBD1, 6 bases. Germline values: CDR1 MNHEY, CDR2 SVGAGI. The CDR3 extends over 19 amino acids. The germline V and J ends were trimmed by 0 bases and 8 bases, with 25 bases remaining between them. CDR3 coding DNA: TGTGCCAGCAGTTACTCACTCCGGCGGGGGCAGGGTATCAGGGAAAAACTGTTTTTT. This gives the protein CASSYSLRRGQGIREKLFF.

This clonotype has at least ten counts. This chain connects TRBV5-1 to TRBJ2-6; D gene ambiguous. Germline CDR1 is SGHRS and CDR2 is YFSETQ. V lost 0 bases and J lost 0, with 7 bases in between. The CDR3 runs to 16 residues. The CDR3 reads CASSLEPNSGANVLTF. DNA of the CDR3: TGCGCCAGCAGCTTGGAACCGAACTCTGGGGCCAACGTCCTGACTTTC.

The chain couples TRBV24-1 to TRBJ2-1; 8 positions agree with TRBD1. J lost 6 bases, V lost 12 bases, and 3 bases had no gene match. The V gene's germline CDR1 is KGHDR and CDR2 SFDVKD. The CDR3 sequence is 11 residues long. The CDR3 here is CASQGANEQFF. As DNA, the CDR3 is TGTGCCTCGCAGGGGGCCAATGAGCAGTTCTTC.

The V and J genes are TRBV4-1 and TRBJ2-1; 9 bases are shared with TRBD1. The CDR3 sequence is 14 residues long. With V trimmed by 4 bases and J by 8 bases, 6 bases remained unmatched. Germline V gene lookup returns CDR1 MGHRA and CDR2 YSYEKL. Here the CDR3 reads CASSRRDRADEQFF. CDR3 DNA sequence: TGCGCCAGCAGCCGCAGGGACAGGGCCGATGAGCAGTTCTTC.

The chain carries TRBV30 and TRBJ1-2; 9 bases align to TRBD1. The germline CDR1 and CDR2 sequences are GTSNPN and SVGIG (reference sequence). This CDR3 is built from 15 residues. V lost 8 bases, J lost 7 bases, and 17 bases stayed unmatched. The CDR3 region is CAIRGGGQGVGGYTF. CDR3 coding DNA: TGTGCCATTCGAGGGGGGGGACAGGGAGTAGGTGGCTACACCTTC.

This clonotype was counted a single time. The rearrangement links TRBV9 to TRBJ1-2, with D possibly TRBD1 on 5 matching bases. Trimming pared 7 bases from V and 6 bases from J, leaving 10 bases between. The CDR3 has 11 amino acids. Germline CDR1 reads SGDLS; CDR2 reads YYNGEE. CDR3 region: CASEGVNGYTF. In DNA form, the CDR3 reads TGTGCCAGCGAAGGGGTAAATGGCTACACCTTC.

The chain employs TRBV4-3 and TRBJ1-6; D not certain. V was shortened by 4 bases and J by 6 bases, with 16 bases between the two germline ends. The CDR3 consists of 16 residues. The germline gives CDR1 LGHNA, CDR2 YSLEER. The CDR3 protein is CASSLSRGPPNSPLHF. The DNA of the CDR3 is TGCGCCAGCAGCCTCAGCCGTGGACCTCCTAATTCACCCCTCCACTTT.

This sequence joins TRBV5-1 and TRBJ2-7; D unresolved. Germline CDR1 reads SGHRS; CDR2 reads YFSETQ. This CDR3 has 14 amino acids. V was pared by 4 bases and J by 7 bases, with 18 bases between. The chain's CDR3 is CASSPATQYDEQYF. CDR3 bases: TGCGCCAGCAGCCCGGCCACACAATACGATGAGCAGTACTTC.